This TCR beta chain is from a study of OX40 agonist ivuxolimab in advanced cancers. General study points: Average numbers of expanded clones were greater in CD8+ T cells than in CD4+. The CD4+ and CD8+ T cells in the blood had expanded clonally by week 6 at 0.1 to 3.0 mg/kg.

Assay: immunoSEQ multiplex PCR; the TCRdb copy retains only in-frame clones and omits some. Here the sample spans about 56,000 clones, roughly 82% being singletons. This clone was seen only once. What it recognizes is unknown. Trimming removed 2 bases at V and 2 bases at J, with 14 bases between. The CDR3 consists of 16 residues. Germline V gives CDR1 MNHNY, CDR2 SVGAGI (reference sequence). The chain has TRBV6-6 and TRBJ2-3; no clear D. The source was CD4+ or CD8+ T cells sorted from blood, collected in a trial of the OX40 agonist ivuxolimab. The clonotype comes from an adult with an advanced solid tumor such as melanoma, head and neck, liver or kidney cancer. CDR3 sequence (DNA): TGTGCCAGCAGTTACCCCGCGACCGAACTCACAGATACGCAGTATTTT. Protein sequence: CASSYPATELTDTQYF.